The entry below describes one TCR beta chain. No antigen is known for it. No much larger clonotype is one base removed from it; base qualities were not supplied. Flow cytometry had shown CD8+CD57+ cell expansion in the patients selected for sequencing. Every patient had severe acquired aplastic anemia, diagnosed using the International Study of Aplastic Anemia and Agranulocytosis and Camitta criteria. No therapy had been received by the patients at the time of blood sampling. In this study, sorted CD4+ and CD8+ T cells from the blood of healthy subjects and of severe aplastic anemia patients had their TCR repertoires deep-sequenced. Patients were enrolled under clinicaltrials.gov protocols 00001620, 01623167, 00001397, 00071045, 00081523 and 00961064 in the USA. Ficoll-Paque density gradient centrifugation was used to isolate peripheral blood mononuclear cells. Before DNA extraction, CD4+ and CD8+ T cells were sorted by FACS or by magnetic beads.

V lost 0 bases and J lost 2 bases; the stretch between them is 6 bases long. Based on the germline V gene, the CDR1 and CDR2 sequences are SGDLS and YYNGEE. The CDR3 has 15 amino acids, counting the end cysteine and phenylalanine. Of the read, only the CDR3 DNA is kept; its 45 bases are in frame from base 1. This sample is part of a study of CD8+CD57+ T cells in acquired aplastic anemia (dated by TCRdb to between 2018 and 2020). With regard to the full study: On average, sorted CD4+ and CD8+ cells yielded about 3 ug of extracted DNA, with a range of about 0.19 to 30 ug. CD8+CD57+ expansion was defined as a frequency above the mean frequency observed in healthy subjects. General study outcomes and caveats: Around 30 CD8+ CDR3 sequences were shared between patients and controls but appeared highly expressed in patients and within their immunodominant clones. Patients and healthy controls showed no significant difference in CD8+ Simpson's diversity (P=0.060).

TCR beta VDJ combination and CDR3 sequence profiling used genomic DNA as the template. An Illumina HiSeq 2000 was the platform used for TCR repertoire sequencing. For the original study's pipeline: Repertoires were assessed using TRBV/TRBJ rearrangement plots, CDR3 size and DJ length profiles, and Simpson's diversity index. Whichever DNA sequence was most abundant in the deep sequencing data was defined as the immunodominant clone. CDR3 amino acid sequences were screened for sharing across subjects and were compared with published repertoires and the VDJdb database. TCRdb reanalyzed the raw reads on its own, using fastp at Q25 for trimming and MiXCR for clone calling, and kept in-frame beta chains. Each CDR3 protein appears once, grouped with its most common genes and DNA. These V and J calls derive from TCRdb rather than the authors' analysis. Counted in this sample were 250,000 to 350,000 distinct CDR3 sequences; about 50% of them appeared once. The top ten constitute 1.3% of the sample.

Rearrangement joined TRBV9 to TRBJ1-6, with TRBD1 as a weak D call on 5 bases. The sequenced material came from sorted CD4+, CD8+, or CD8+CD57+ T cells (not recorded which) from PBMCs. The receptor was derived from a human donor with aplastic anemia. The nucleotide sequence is TGTGCCAGCAGCGTAGGAGGGGCCTATAATTCACCCCTCCACTTT. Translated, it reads CASSVGGAYNSPLHF.